The present T cell receptor (beta chain) was sequenced within a study of CD8+CD57+ T cells in acquired aplastic anemia listed by TCRdb under 2018. Regarding the research as a whole: On average, sorted CD4+ and CD8+ cells yielded 3.2 ug of extracted DNA, with a range of roughly 0.17 to 27.4 ug. An average of about 10 million reads for CD4+ cells and approximately 11 million reads for CD8+ cells was obtained from healthy donor samples.

Genomic DNA was used as template for profiling of TCR beta VDJ combinations and CDR3 sequences. An Illumina HiSeq 2000 was used for TCR repertoire sequencing. The authors processed their data as follows. Repertoire assessment relied on Simpson's diversity index, CDR3 size and DJ length profiles, and TRBV/TRBJ rearrangement plots. The immunodominant clone was defined as the most abundant DNA sequence in deep sequencing data. CDR3 amino acid sequences were screened for sharing across subjects and were compared with published repertoires and the VDJdb database. TCRdb reprocessed the public reads (quality trimming at Q25 with fastp, clone calling with MiXCR) and kept in-frame beta chains. Entries are consolidated by CDR3 protein sequence, retaining the most common genes and DNA. The V and J calls, along with clone size, are taken from TCRdb and not from the paper's own processing. The sample data list 65,000 to 85,000 distinct CDR3 sequences, and almost 55% of these were observed just once. The top ten clones comprise around 8.3% of the sample.

About this clonotype itself: The antigen it binds to is not known. Germline is not matched at one junction end, which may reflect a read error.

In the study, sorted CD4+ and CD8+ blood T cells from patients with severe aplastic anemia and from healthy subjects underwent deep sequencing of TCR repertoires. Ficoll-Paque density gradient centrifugation was used to isolate peripheral blood mononuclear cells. Before DNA extraction, CD4+ and CD8+ T cells were sorted with FACS or magnetic beads. Broad study findings and their caveats: No significant difference in CD8+ Simpson's diversity was found between patients and healthy controls (P=0.060). Although twenty-nine CD8+ CDR3 sequences were shared by patients and controls, these sequences appeared highly expressed in patients and within the immunodominant clones of patients.

Sequenced: sorted CD4+, CD8+, or CD8+CD57+ T cells (not recorded which) from PBMCs. This TCR derives from a human donor in good health, serving as a control.

The sequenced DNA: TGTGCCAGCAGTCCAGTGACCGGGGTTGGCTACACCTTC. This yields the protein CASSPVTGVGYTF. This receptor chain uses TRBV10-3 and TRBJ1-2; no confident D gene assignment can be made. Sequences ENHRY (CDR1) and SYGVKD (CDR2) are obtained from the germline V gene. From its cysteine to its phenylalanine, the CDR3 spans 13 amino acids. CDR3 DNA is the only sequence kept; it has 39 bases, read in frame from the first base.